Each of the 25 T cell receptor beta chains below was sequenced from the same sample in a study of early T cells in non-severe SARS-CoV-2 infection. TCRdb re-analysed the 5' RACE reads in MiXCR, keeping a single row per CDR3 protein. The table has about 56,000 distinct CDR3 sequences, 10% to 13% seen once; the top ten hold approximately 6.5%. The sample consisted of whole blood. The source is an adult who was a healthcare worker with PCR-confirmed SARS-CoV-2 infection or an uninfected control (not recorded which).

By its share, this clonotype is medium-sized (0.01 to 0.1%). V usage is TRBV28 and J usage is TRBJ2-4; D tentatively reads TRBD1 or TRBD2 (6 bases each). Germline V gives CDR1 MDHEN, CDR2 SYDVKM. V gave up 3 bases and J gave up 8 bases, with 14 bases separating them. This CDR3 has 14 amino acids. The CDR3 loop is CASSFLQGTDIQYF. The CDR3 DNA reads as TGTGCCAGCAGTTTCCTCCAGGGGACTGACATTCAGTACTTC. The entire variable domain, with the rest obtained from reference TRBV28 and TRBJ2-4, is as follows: DVKVTQSSRYLVKRTGEKVFLECVQDMDHENMFWYRQDPGLGLRLIYFSYDVKMKEKGDIPEGYSVSREKKERFSLILESASTNQTSMYLCASSFLQGTDIQYFGAGTRLSVL.

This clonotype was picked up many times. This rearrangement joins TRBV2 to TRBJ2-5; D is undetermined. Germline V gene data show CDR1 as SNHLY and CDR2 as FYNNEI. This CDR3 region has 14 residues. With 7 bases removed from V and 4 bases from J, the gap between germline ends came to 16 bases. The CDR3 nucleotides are TGTGCCAGCACTCTTGTCCGGCTCGTAGAGACCCAGTACTTC. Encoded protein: CASTLVRLVETQYF.

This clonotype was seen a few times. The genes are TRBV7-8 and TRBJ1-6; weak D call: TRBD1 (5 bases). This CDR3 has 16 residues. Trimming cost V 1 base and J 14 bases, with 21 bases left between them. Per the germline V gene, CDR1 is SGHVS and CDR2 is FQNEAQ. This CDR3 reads CASSLVLGTVTGTLHF. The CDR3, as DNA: TGTGCCAGCAGCTTAGTCTTGGGGACCGTAACGGGGACCCTCCACTTT. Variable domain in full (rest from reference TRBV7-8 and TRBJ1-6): GAGVSQSPRYKVAKRGQDVALRCDPISGHVSLFWYQQALGQGPEFLTYFQNEAQLDKSGLPSDRFFAERPEGSVSTLKIQRTQQEDSAVYLCASSLVLGTVTGTLHFGNGTRLTVT.

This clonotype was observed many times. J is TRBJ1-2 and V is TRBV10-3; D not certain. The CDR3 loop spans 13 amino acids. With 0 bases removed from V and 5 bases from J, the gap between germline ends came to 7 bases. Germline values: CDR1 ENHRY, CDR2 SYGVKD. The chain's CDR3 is CAISESREYGYTF. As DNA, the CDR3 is TGTGCCATCAGTGAGTCTAGGGAATATGGCTACACCTTC.

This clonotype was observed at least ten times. For the CDR3, the DNA is TGTGCCAGCAGTCCCCGCACAGATACGCAGTATTTT. Its protein is CASSPRTDTQYF. The chain links TRBV27 to TRBJ2-3; D is undetermined. The CDR3 runs 12 residues. Trimming stripped 5 bases from V and 1 base from J, with 4 bases between. The germline CDR1 and CDR2 sequences are MNHEY and SMNVEV (reference sequence).

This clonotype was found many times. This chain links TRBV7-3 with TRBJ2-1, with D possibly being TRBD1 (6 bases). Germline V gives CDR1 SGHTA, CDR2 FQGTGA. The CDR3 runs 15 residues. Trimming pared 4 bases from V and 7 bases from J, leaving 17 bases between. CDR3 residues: CASSSHAPDRNEQFF. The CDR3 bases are TGTGCCAGCAGCTCACACGCGCCGGACAGAAATGAGCAGTTCTTC.

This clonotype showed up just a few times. In nucleotides, the CDR3 is TGTGCCAGCAGCTTATGGTTACAAGAGACCCAGTACTTC. This gives the protein CASSLWLQETQYF. The chain employs TRBV7-8 and TRBJ2-5; no reliable D call. V shed 2 bases and J shed 2 bases, with 6 bases lying between them. Germline CDR1 SGHVS, CDR2 FQNEAQ. The CDR3 has 13 amino acids.

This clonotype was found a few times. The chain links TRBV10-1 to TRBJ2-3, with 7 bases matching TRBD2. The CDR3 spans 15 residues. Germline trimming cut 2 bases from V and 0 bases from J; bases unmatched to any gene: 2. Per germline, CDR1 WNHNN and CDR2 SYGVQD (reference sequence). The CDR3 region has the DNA TGCGCCAGCAGTGAGAGCGGGACTAGCACAGATACGCAGTATTTT. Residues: CASSESGTSTDTQYF.

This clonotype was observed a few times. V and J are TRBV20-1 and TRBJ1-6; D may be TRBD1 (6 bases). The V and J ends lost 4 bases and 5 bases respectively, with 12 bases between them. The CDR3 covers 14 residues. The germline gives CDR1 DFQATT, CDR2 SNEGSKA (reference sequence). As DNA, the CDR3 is TGCAGTGCTATACAGGGATCCAATAATTCACCCCTCCACTTT. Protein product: CSAIQGSNNSPLHF.

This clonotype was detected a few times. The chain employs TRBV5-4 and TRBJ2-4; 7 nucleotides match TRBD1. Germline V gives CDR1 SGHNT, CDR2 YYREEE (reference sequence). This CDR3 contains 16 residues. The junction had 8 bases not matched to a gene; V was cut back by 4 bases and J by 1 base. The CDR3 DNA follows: TGTGCCAGCAGCATAAGACAGGGTACGGCCAAAAACATTCAGTACTTC. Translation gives CASSIRQGTAKNIQYF.

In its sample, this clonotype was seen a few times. The CDR3 DNA sequence: TGTGCCAGCAGGGGACTAGCGGGAGGGCCTGACGAGCAGTACTTC. Translating gives CASRGLAGGPDEQYF. V gene TRBV12-3 or TRBV12-4 combines with J gene TRBJ2-7; TRBD2 matches 16 bases. With V trimmed by 6 bases and J by 5 bases, 4 bases remained unmatched. The CDR3 spans 15 residues.

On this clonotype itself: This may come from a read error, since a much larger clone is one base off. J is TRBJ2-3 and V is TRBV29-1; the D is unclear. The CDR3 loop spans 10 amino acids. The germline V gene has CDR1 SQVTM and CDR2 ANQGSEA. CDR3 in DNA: TGCAGCGTCGCGGCGGATACGCAGTGTTTT. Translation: CSVAADTQCF.

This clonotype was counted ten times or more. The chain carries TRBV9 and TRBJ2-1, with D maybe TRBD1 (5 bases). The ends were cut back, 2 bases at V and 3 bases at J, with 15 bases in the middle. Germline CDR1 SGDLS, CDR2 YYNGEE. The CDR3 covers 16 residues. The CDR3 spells CASSVQGKSDYNEQFF. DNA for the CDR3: TGTGCCAGCAGCGTTCAGGGAAAGTCGGACTACAATGAGCAGTTCTTC. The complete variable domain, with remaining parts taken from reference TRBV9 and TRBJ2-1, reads DSGVTQTPKHLITATGQRVTLRCSPRSGDLSVYWYQQSLDQGLQFLIQYYNGEERAKGNILERFSAQQFPDLHSELNLSSLELGDSALYFCASSVQGKSDYNEQFFGPGTRLTVL.

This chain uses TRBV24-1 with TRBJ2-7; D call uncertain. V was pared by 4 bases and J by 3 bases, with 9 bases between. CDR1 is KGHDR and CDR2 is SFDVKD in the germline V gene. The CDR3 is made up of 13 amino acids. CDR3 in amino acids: CATSDATDYEQYF. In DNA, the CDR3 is TGTGCCACCAGTGACGCTACAGACTACGAGCAGTACTTC.

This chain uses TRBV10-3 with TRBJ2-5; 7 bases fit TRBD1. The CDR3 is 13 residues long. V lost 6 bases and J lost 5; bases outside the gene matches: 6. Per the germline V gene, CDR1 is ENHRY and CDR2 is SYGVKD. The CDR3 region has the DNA TGTGCCATCAGCCCGGGACAGAAGGAGACCCAGTACTTC. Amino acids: CAISPGQKETQYF.

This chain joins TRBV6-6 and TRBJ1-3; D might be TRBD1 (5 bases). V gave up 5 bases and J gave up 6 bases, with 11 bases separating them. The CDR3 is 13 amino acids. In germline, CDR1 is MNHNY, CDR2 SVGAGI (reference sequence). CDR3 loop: CASSLLQENTIYF. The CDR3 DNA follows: TGTGCCAGCAGTCTCTTACAGGAAAACACCATATATTTT.

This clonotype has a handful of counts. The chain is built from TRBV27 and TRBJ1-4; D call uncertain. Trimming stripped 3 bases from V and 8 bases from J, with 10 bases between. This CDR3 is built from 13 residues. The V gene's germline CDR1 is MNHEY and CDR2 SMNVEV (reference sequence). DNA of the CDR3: TGTGCCAGCAGTTTCCTGGGGAGCGAAAAACTGTTTTTT. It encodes CASSFLGSEKLFF.

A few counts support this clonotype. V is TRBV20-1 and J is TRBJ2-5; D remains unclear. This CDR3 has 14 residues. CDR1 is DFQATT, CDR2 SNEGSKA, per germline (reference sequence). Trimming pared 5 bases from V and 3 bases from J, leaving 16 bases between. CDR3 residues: CSAALREEKETQYF. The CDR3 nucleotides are TGCAGTGCTGCTCTCCGCGAGGAGAAAGAGACCCAGTACTTC.

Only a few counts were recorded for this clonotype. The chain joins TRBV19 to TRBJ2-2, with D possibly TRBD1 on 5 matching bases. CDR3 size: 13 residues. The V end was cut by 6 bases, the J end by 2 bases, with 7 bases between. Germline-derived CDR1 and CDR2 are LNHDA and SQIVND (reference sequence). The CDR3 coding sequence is TGTGCCAGTAGGGACATAAACACCGGGGAGCTGTTTTTT. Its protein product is CASRDINTGELFF.

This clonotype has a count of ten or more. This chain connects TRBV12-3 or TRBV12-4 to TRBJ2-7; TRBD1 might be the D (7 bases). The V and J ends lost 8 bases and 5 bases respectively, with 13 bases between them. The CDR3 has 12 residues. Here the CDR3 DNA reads TGTGCCAGCCGACAGGGAGGAAACGAGCAGTACTTC. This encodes CASRQGGNEQYF.

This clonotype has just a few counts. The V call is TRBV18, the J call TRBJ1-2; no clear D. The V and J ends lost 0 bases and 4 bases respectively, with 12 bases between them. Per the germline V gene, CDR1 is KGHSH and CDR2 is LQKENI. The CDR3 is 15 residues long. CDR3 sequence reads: CASSPPEGKAYGYTF. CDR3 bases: TGTGCCAGCTCACCACCGGAGGGTAAGGCCTATGGCTACACCTTC.

CDR3 protein: CASSQEFGGGFSEQFF. The CDR3 region has the DNA TGCGCCAGCAGCCAAGAATTCGGGGGAGGATTCTCTGAGCAGTTCTTC. This chain connects TRBV4-1 to TRBJ2-1, with a tentative D call TRBD2 (6 bases). Germline assignment: CDR1 MGHRA and CDR2 YSYEKL. The length of the CDR3 is 16 residues. V lost 0 bases and J lost 9, with 18 bases in between.

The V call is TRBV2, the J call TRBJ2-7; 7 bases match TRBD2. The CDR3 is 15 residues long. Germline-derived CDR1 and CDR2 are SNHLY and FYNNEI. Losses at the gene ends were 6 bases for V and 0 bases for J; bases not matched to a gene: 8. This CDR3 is CASRPLALSSYEQYF. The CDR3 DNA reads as TGTGCCAGCAGGCCACTAGCGCTGAGCTCCTACGAGCAGTACTTC.

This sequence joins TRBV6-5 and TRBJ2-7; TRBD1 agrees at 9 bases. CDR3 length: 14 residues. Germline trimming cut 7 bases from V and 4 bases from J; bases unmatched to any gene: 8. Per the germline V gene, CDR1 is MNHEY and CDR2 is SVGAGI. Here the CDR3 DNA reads TGTGCCAGCACCTGGGACAGGGAGGGATACGAGCAGTACTTC. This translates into CASTWDREGYEQYF.

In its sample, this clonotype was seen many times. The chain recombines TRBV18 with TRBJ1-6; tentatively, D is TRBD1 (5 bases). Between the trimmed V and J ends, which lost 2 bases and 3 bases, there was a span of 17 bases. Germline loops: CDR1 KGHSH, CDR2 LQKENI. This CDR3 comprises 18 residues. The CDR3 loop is CASSPSGPGDLYNSPLHF. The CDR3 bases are TGTGCCAGCTCACCATCCGGACCGGGGGACCTCTATAATTCACCCCTCCACTTT.